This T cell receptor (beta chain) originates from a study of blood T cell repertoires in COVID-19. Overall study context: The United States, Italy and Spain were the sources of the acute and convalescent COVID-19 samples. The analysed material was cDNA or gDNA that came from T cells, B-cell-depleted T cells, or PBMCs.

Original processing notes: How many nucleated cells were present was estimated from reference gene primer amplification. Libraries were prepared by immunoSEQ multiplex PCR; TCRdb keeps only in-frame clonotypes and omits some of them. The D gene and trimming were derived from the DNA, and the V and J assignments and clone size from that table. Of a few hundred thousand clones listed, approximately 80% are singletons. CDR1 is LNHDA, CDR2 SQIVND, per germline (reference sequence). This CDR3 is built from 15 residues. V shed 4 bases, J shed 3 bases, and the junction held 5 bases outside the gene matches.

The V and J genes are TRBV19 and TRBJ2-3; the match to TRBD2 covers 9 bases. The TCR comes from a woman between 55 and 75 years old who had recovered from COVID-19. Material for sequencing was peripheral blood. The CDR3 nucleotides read TGTGCCAGTAGTACTCAGCGGGGGGTGACAGATACGCAGTATTTT. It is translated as CASSTQRGVTDTQYF.